This entry lists 21 T cell receptor beta chains sequenced from one sample in a study of spatial heterogeneity in lung cancer. TCRdb re-analysed the 5' RACE reads in MiXCR, keeping a single row per CDR3 protein. The sample consists of more than 4,500 distinct CDR3 sequences, about a sixth of them appearing once. The antigens for these receptors are not known. Overall study results and limits: It was found that expanded intratumoral alpha and beta TCR counts tracked tumor mutation counts.

Time point reported: sample taken at primary tumor resection. The sequences come from lung tumor tissue, collected at surgery. The receptors were gathered from a male donor with early-stage non-small cell lung cancer.

By frequency in the sample, this clonotype is medium-sized. Here the CDR3 reads CASSETPLSQGIYGYTF. The CDR3 DNA is TGTGCCAGCAGTGAAACCCCATTGTCACAGGGAATCTATGGCTACACCTTC. V usage is TRBV6-1 and J usage is TRBJ1-2; maybe TRBD1 (6 bases). V was trimmed by 2 bases and J by 4 bases, leaving 20 bases between them. CDR1 MNHNS and CDR2 SASEGT come from the germline V gene. The length of the CDR3 is 17 residues.

Sample share makes this clonotype medium-sized. This chain joins TRBV28 and TRBJ2-3, with TRBD2 matching 7 bases. The CDR3 contains 15 residues. J lost 6 bases, V lost 2 bases, and 8 bases had no gene match. Germline V lookup: CDR1 MDHEN, CDR2 SYDVKM. The CDR3 sequence: CASSLHGRPTDTQYF. DNA of the CDR3: TGTGCCAGCAGTTTACACGGGAGGCCTACGGATACGCAGTATTTT. Full variable domain (remainder filled in from reference TRBV28 and TRBJ2-3): DVKVTQSSRYLVKRTGEKVFLECVQDMDHENMFWYRQDPGLGLRLIYFSYDVKMKEKGDIPEGYSVSREKKERFSLILESASTNQTSMYLCASSLHGRPTDTQYFGPGTRLTVL.

This clonotype was seen more than once but under ten times. The chain has TRBV7-9 and TRBJ2-1; D possibly corresponds to TRBD1 (5 bases). Germline V lookup: CDR1 SEHNR, CDR2 FQNEAQ (reference sequence). V was pared by 5 bases and J by 7 bases, with 21 bases between. The CDR3 is 16 amino acids. Written as DNA, the CDR3 is TGTGCCAGCAGCAGGGGCGACTCCCCATCTGGTAATGAGCAGTTCTTC. Amino acids: CASSRGDSPSGNEQFF.

The chain uses TRBV5-1 and TRBJ2-3; D gene ambiguous. V was pared by 4 bases and J by 3 bases, with 6 bases between. This CDR3 region has 12 residues. Germline CDR1 is SGHRS and CDR2 is YFSETQ. CDR3: CASSLETDTQYF. The CDR3 coding sequence is TGCGCCAGCAGCCTAGAGACAGATACGCAGTATTTT.

This chain joins TRBV3-1 and TRBJ2-7, with 10 nucleotides matching TRBD2. With V trimmed by 3 bases and J by 1 base, 3 bases remained unmatched. The germline V gene encodes CDR1 LGHDT and CDR2 YNNKEL (reference sequence). The CDR3 runs 15 residues. In nucleotides, the CDR3 is TGTGCCAGCAGCCAGGGGACTAGCGCGTCCTACGAGCAGTACTTC. Protein: CASSQGTSASYEQYF.

The chain is built from TRBV27 and TRBJ2-1, with 9 bases identical to TRBD1. Germline-derived CDR1 and CDR2 are MNHEY and SMNVEV (reference sequence). The CDR3 is 14 residues long. The ends lost 4 bases at V and 7 bases at J; junction bases unmatched: 5. The CDR3 coding sequence is TGTGCCAGCAGTTCAGGACAGGGGTTTAATGAGCAGTTCTTC. This sequence encodes CASSSGQGFNEQFF.

In its sample, this clonotype was seen many times. The V gene is TRBV12-3 or TRBV12-4, the J gene TRBJ2-7, with D tentatively TRBD2 (6 bases). The CDR3 is 14 residues long. V lost 7 bases and J lost 6, with 19 bases in between. The CDR3 sequence is CASTRSDYLGEQYF. DNA for the CDR3: TGTGCCAGCACTCGATCGGACTACTTGGGCGAGCAGTACTTC.

The CDR3 DNA sequence: TGCAGCGTTGAAGGGGGCGCAGGTGAAGCTTTCTTT. This gives the protein CSVEGGAGEAFF. J is TRBJ1-1 and V is TRBV29-1; D possibly corresponds to TRBD1 (5 bases). Germline V gives CDR1 SQVTM, CDR2 ANQGSEA. The CDR3 runs 12 residues. V dropped 1 base and J dropped 7 bases, with 10 bases sitting between them. Variable domain in full (rest from reference TRBV29-1 and TRBJ1-1): SAVISQKPSRDICQRGTSLTIQCQVDSQVTMMFWYRQQPGQSLTLIATANQGSEATYESGFVIDKFPISRPNLTFSTLTVSNMSPEDSSIYLCSVEGGAGEAFFGQGTRLTVV.

This clonotype is labeled as medium-sized. J is TRBJ1-5 and V is TRBV28, with TRBD1 matching over 8 bases. This CDR3 spans 15 amino acids. Trimming at V came to 3 bases and at J to 3 bases, leaving 4 bases not matched to a gene. Looked up from germline, CDR1 is MDHEN and CDR2 is SYDVKM. CDR3 region: CASSFRQGINQPQHF. Written as DNA, the CDR3 is TGTGCCAGCAGTTTTAGACAGGGGATCAATCAGCCCCAGCATTTT.

This clonotype is classed as medium-sized (0.01 to 0.1%). The gene calls are TRBV10-3 and TRBJ1-4; D may be TRBD1 (5 bases). Germline-derived CDR1 and CDR2 are ENHRY and SYGVKD. The V end was cut by 1 base, the J end by 6 bases, with 9 bases between. This CDR3 has 14 residues. The chain's CDR3 is CAISELVGDEKLFF. The DNA for the CDR3 is TGTGCCATCAGTGAGTTAGTGGGGGATGAAAAACTGTTTTTT.

The V call is TRBV6-2 or TRBV6-3, the J call TRBJ1-1; no clear D. Germline V lookup: CDR1 MNHEY, CDR2 SVGEGT. The CDR3 has 11 amino acids. V was trimmed by 7 bases and J by 7 bases, leaving 10 bases between them. Here the CDR3 DNA reads TGTGCCAGCAAGAGGAACCTTGAAGCTTTCTTT. As protein: CASKRNLEAFF.

The chain recombines TRBV6-2 or TRBV6-3 with TRBJ2-3; tentatively, D is TRBD1 (6 bases). This CDR3 comprises 14 residues. V lost 6 bases and J 2 bases, leaving 12 bases between the germline ends. Looked up from germline, CDR1 is MNHEY and CDR2 is SVGEGT. The CDR3 DNA reads as TGTGCCAGCAGGCAGGGGCCGGACACAGATACGCAGTATTTT. Translation gives CASRQGPDTDTQYF.

This clonotype is labeled medium-sized. The J gene is TRBJ1-1, the V gene TRBV3-1; TRBD1 is a possible D gene (6 bases). Germline values: CDR1 LGHDT, CDR2 YNNKEL (reference sequence). The CDR3 sequence is 15 residues long. V was trimmed by 0 bases and J by 5 bases, leaving 13 bases between them. CDR3 coding DNA: TGTGCCAGCAGCCAAGACACGACAGGTTGGACTGAAGCTTTCTTT. This sequence encodes CASSQDTTGWTEAFF.

Turning to this clonotype: One end of the junction fails to match germline, which may point to a read error. The chain is built from TRBV20-1 and TRBJ2-1; 11 nucleotides match TRBD2. The germline CDR1 and CDR2 sequences are DFQATT and SNEGSKA (reference sequence). The CDR3 runs to 17 residues. This chain's CDR3 is CSTRARLGLAAYNEQFF. In DNA, the CDR3 is TGCAGTACTAGGGCAAGACTGGGACTAGCGGCCTACAATGAGCAGTTCTTC.

By proportion, this clonotype is medium-sized. The chain links TRBV7-2 to TRBJ2-1; maybe TRBD1 (6 bases). V lost 6 bases and J 7 bases, leaving 19 bases between the germline ends. Germline V gene data show CDR1 as SGHTA and CDR2 as FQGNSA. This CDR3 is built from 15 residues. The DNA for the CDR3 is TGTGCCAGCAGTTTCAATGCGGCCCAGGGGAATGAGCAGTTCTTC. It translates to CASSFNAAQGNEQFF. Full variable domain (rest looked up from reference TRBV7-2 and TRBJ2-1): GAGVSQSPSNKVTEKGKDVELRCDPISGHTALYWYRQSLGQGLEFLIYFQGNSAPDKSGLPSDRFSAERTGGSVSTLTIQRTQQEDSAVYLCASSFNAAQGNEQFFGPGTRLTVL.

Relative to its sample, this clonotype is medium-sized. The chain recombines TRBV18 with TRBJ2-3; D not resolved. CDR1 and CDR2 from the germline V gene are KGHSH and LQKENI. Trimming shortened V by 1 base and J by 0 bases, and 11 bases separated the two germline ends. The CDR3 sequence is 16 residues long. CDR3 sequence: CASSPRPGSSTDTQYF. As DNA, the CDR3 is TGTGCCAGCTCACCACGTCCCGGGTCTAGCACAGATACGCAGTATTTT. Variable domain in full (rest from reference TRBV18 and TRBJ2-3): NAGVMQNPRHLVRRRGQEARLRCSPMKGHSHVYWYRQLPEEGLKFMVYLQKENIIDESGMPKERFSAEFPKEGPSILRIQQVVRGDSAAYFCASSPRPGSSTDTQYFGPGTRLTVL.

This clonotype is classed as medium-sized. The V and J genes are TRBV28 and TRBJ1-5; maybe TRBD1 (6 bases). The CDR3 is 15 amino acids. V lost 8 bases, J lost 4 bases, and 18 bases lay in between. CDR1 and CDR2 (germline): MDHEN, SYDVKM. The CDR3 DNA is TGTGCCAGCGCCCCATCGGGGGGGCGAAATCAGCCCCAGCATTTT. Translated, it gives CASAPSGGRNQPQHF.

This clonotype has at least ten counts. V is TRBV24-1 and J is TRBJ2-5, with 10 bases matching TRBD1. Germline trimming cut 10 bases from V and 5 bases from J; bases unmatched to any gene: 6. The germline V gene has CDR1 KGHDR and CDR2 SFDVKD. The CDR3 length is 13 residues. CDR3 DNA: TGTGCCACTGGACAGGGGGGAGAGGAGACCCAGTACTTC. It encodes CATGQGGEETQYF.

By sample fraction, this clonotype is medium-sized. The chain links TRBV20-1 to TRBJ2-1; TRBD2 matches at 11 bases. The trim removed 1 base at V and 2 bases at J, leaving 7 bases unmatched. Germline-derived CDR1 and CDR2 are DFQATT and SNEGSKA (reference sequence). This CDR3 is built from 17 residues. Written as DNA, the CDR3 is TGCAGTGCTAGAGGACCCGGACTAGCGGGTACCTACAATGAGCAGTTCTTC. Translating it yields CSARGPGLAGTYNEQFF.

In its sample, this clonotype ranks as medium-sized. The chain has TRBV20-1 and TRBJ1-2; D is unclear. Looked up from germline, CDR1 is DFQATT and CDR2 is SNEGSKA (reference sequence). V dropped 3 bases and J dropped 1 base, with 6 bases sitting between them. The CDR3 is 12 residues long. CDR3 coding DNA: TGCAGTGCTAGGCCTAATAACTATGGCTACACCTTC. Residues: CSARPNNYGYTF.

This clonotype is categorized as medium-sized (0.01 to 0.1%). V and J are TRBV20-1 and TRBJ2-7; D might be TRBD2 (5 bases). From germline, CDR1 is DFQATT and CDR2 SNEGSKA (reference sequence). The CDR3 contains 11 residues. Trimming removed 8 bases from V and 3 bases from J, with 11 bases in between. This chain's CDR3 is CSLKRDYEQYF. CDR3 nucleotides: TGCAGTCTGAAGAGGGACTACGAGCAGTACTTC.